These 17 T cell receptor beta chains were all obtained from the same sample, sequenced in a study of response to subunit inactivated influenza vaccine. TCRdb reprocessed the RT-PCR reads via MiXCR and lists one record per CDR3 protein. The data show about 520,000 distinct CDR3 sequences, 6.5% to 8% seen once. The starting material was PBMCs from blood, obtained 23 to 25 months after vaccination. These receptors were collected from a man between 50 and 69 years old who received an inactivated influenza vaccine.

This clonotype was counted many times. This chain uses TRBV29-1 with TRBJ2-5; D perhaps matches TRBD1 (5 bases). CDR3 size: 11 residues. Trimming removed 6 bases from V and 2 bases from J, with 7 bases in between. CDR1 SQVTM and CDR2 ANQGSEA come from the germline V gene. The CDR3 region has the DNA TGCAGCGTGGGGCCGCAAGAGACCCAGTACTTC. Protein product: CSVGPQETQYF.

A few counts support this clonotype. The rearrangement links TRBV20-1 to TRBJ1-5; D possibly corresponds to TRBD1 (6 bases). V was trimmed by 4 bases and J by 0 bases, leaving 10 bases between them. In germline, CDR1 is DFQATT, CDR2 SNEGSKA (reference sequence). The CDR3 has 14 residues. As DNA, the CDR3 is TGCAGTGCTACAGGGGCCCTTAGCAATCAGCCCCAGCATTTT. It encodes CSATGALSNQPQHF.

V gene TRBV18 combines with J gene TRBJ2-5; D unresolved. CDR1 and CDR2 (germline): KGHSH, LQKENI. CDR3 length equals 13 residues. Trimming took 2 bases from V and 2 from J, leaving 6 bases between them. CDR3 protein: CASSPTRQETQYF. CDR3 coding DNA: TGTGCCAGCTCACCAACCAGACAAGAGACCCAGTACTTC.

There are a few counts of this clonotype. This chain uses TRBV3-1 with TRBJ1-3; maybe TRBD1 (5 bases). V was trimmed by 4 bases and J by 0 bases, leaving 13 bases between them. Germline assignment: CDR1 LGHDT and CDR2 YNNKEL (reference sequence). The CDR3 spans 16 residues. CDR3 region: CASSPRDRNSGNTIYF. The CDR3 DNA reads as TGTGCCAGCAGCCCCCGGGACCGAAACTCTGGAAACACCATATATTTT. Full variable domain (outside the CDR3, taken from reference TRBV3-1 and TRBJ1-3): DTAVSQTPKYLVTQMGNDKSIKCEQNLGHDTMYWYKQDSKKFLKIMFSYNNKELIINETVPNRFSPKSPDKAHLNLHINSLELGDSAVYFCASSPRDRNSGNTIYFGEGSWLTVV.

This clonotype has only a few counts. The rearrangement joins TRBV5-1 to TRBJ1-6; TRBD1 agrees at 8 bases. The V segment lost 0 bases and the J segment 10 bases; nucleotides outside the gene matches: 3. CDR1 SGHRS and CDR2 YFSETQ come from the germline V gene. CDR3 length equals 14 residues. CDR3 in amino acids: CASSLEGQGSPLHF. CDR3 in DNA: TGCGCCAGCAGCTTGGAAGGACAGGGCTCACCCCTCCACTTT.

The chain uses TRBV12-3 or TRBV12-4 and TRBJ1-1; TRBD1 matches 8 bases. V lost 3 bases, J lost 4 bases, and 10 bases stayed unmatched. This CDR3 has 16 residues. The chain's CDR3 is CASSFRFQGARTEAFF. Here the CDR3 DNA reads TGTGCCAGCAGTTTTCGTTTTCAGGGGGCGCGCACTGAAGCTTTCTTT.

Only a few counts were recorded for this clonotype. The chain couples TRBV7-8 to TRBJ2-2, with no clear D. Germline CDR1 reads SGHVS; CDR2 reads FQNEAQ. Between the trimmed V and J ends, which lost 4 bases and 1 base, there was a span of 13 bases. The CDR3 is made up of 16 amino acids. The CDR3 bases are TGTGCCAGCAGCTCCCGGGCGAGTGGGAACACCGGGGAGCTGTTTTTT. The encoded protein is CASSSRASGNTGELFF.

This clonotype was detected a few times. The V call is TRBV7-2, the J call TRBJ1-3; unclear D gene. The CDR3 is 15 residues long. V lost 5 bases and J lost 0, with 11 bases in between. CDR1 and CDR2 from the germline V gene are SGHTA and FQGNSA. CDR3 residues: CASSHRFFSGNTIYF. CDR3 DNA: TGTGCCAGCAGCCATAGGTTCTTCTCTGGAAACACCATATATTTT.

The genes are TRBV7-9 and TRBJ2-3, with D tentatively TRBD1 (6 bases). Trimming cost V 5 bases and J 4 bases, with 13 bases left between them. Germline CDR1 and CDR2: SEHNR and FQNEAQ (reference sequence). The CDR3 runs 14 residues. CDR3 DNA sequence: TGTGCCAGCAGCGGGGACATTATTTCAGATACGCAGTATTTT. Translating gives CASSGDIISDTQYF.

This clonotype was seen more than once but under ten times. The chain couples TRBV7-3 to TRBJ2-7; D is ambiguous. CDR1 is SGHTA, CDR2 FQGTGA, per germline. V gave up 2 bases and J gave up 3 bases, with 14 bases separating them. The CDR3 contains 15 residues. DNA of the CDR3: TGTGCCAGCAGCTTATTTGTGGGATCTAACTACGAGCAGTACTTC. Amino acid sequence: CASSLFVGSNYEQYF.

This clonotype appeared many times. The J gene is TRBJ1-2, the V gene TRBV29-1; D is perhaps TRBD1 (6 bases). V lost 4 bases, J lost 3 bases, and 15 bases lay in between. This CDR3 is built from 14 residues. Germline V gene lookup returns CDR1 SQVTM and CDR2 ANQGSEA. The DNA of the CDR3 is TGCAGCGTTGGAACAATACAGGGAGACTATGGCTACACCTTC. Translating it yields CSVGTIQGDYGYTF.

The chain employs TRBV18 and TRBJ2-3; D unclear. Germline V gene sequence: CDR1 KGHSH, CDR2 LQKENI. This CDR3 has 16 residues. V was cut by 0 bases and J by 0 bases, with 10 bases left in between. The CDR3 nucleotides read TGTGCCAGCTCACCACCGGGGTTAGTTAGCACAGATACGCAGTATTTT. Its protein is CASSPPGLVSTDTQYF.

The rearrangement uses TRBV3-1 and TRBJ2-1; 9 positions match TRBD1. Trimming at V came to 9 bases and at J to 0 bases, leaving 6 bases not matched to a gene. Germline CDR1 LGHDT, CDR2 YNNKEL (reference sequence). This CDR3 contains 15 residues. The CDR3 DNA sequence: TGTGCCAGTACACGACAGGGGGGCTCCTACAATGAGCAGTTCTTC. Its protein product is CASTRQGGSYNEQFF.

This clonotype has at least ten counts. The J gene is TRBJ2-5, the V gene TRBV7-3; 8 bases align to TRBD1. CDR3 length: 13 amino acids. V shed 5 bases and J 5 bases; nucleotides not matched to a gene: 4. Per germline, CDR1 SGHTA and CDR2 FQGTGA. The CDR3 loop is CASSRTGKETQYF. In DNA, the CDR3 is TGTGCCAGCAGCCGGACAGGGAAGGAGACCCAGTACTTC.

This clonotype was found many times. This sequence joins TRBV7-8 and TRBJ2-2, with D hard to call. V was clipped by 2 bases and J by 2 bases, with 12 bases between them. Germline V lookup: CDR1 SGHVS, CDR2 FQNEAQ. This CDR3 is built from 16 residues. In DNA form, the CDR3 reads TGTGCCAGCAGCTTAATCGGCGGCCCTAACACCGGGGAGCTGTTTTTT. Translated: CASSLIGGPNTGELFF.

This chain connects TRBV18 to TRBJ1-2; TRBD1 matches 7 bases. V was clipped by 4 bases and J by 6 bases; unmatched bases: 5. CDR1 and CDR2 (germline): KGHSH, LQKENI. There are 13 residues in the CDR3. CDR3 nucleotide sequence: TGTGCCAGCTCACAAATCGACAGGGATGGCTACACCTTC. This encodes CASSQIDRDGYTF.

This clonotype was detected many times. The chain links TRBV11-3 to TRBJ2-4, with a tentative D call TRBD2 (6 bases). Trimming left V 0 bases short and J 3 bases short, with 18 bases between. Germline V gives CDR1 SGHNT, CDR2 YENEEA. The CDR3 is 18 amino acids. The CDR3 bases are TGTGCCAGCAGCTTAGATCCAGCGGGCACGCATGGCAAAAACATTCAGTACTTC. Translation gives CASSLDPAGTHGKNIQYF.